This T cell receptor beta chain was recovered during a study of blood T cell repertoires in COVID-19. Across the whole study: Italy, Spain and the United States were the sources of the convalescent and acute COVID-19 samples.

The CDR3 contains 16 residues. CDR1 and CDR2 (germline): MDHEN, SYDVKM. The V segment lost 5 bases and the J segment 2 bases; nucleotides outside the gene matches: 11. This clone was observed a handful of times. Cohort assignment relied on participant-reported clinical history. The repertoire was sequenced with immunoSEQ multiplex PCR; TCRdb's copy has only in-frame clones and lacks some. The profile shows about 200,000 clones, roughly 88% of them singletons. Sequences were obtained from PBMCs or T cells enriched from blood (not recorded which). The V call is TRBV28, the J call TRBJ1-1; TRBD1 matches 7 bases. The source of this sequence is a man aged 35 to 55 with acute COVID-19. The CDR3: CASSLYTDRTNTEAFF. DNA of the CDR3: TGTGCCAGCAGTCTATACACGGACAGGACCAACACTGAAGCTTTCTTT.